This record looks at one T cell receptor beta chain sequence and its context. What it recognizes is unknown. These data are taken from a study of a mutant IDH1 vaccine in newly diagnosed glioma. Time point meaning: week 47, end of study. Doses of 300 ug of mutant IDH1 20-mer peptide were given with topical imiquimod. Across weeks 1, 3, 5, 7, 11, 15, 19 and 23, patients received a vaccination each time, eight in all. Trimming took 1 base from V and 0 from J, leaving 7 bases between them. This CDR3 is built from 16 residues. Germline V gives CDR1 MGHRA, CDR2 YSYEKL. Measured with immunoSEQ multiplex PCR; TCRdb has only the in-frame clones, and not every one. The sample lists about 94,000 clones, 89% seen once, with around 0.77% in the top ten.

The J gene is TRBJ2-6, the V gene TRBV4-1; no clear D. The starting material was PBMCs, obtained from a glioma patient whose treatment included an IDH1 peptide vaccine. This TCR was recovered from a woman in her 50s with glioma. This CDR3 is CASSQGPLSGANVLTF. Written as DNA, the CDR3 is TGCGCCAGCAGCCAAGGGCCCCTCTCTGGGGCCAACGTCCTGACTTTC.